This entry is about one TCR beta chain. Its antigen is undetermined. The V end lost 3 bases, the J end lost 10 bases, and 13 bases lay between the germline ends. CDR1 is LGHNA and CDR2 is YNFKEQ in the germline V gene. The CDR3 runs 13 residues. This entry is derived from a study of CD8 T cells in ankylosing spondylitis. The TCR beta libraries were generated through quantitative 5'-RACE incorporating molecular barcodes. TCRdb itself ran the 5' RACE reads through MiXCR, one entry per CDR3 protein. The repertoire has some 250,000 distinct CDR3 sequences, 20% to 30% of them found once; the top ten carry more than 0.6%. Study-level results: The study identified a TCR beta motif of under ten highly homologous variants that appeared characteristic of ankylosing spondylitis blood.

The origin of this receptor is a male donor with ankylosing spondylitis or in good health (not recorded which). Input material: blood, either unsorted or a sorted T cell fraction (not recorded which). The V and J genes are TRBV4-2 and TRBJ2-1; no reliable D call. CDR3 nucleotides: TGTGCCAGCAGCCAGACCCCCCGCCGGGAGCAGTTCTTC. Protein sequence: CASSQTPRREQFF.